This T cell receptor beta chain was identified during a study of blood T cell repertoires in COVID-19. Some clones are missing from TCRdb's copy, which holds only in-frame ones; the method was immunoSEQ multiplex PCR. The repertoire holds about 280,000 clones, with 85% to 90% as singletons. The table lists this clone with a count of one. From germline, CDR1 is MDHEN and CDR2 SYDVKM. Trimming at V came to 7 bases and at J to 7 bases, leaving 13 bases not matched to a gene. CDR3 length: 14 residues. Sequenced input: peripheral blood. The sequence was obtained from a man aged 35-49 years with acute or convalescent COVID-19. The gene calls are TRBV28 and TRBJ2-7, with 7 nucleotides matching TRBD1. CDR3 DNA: TGTGCCAGCATAAAAGAGGGGGCGCGAAGTGAGCAGTACTTC. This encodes CASIKEGARSEQYF.